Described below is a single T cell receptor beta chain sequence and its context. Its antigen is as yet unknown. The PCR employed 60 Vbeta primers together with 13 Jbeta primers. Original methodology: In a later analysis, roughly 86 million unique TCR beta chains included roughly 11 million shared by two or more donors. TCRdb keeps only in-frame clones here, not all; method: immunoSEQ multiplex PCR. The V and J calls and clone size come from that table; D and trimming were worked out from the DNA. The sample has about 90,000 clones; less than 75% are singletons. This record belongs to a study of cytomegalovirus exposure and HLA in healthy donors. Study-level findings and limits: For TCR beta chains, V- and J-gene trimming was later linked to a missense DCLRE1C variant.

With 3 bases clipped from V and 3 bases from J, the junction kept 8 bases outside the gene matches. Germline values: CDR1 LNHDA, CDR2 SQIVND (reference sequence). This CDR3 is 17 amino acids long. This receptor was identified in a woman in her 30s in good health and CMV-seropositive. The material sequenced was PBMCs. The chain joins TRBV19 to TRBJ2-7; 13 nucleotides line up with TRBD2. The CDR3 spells CASSIRTSGGWDYEQYF. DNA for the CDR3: TGTGCCAGTAGTATCCGGACTAGCGGGGGATGGGACTACGAGCAGTACTTC.